The 32 T cell receptor beta chains below come from one sample, sequenced in a study of T cell responses to AZD1222 COVID-19 vaccine. Sequencing was performed with immunoSEQ multiplex PCR; in TCRdb, only in-frame clones are kept and a portion is missing. The profile shows about 150,000 clones, around 92% of them singletons. The source was peripheral blood, collected on day 0 of AZD1222 vaccination. These receptor sequences come from an adult in good health.

This sequence joins TRBV27 and TRBJ2-1; D is ambiguous. The CDR3 has 15 amino acids. The V end was cut by 6 bases, the J end by 7 bases, with 19 bases between. Germline lookup yields CDR1 MNHEY and CDR2 SMNVEV (reference sequence). Here the CDR3 DNA reads TGTGCCAGCAGCCGCGTCCTAATTCAAGGGAATGAGCAGTTCTTC. Its translation: CASSRVLIQGNEQFF.

CDR3 region: CASSLAGLGSRETQYF. The CDR3 region has the DNA TGTGCCAGCAGCTTGGCCGGCTTGGGATCGAGGGAGACCCAGTACTTC. This chain links TRBV5-5 with TRBJ2-5; D is uncertain. This CDR3 region has 16 residues. Trimming took off 0 bases at V and 5 bases at J, with 17 bases between the two ends. Germline CDR1 SGHKS, CDR2 YYEKEE (reference sequence).

V usage is TRBV5-8 and J usage is TRBJ1-6; 7 positions agree with TRBD1. The length of the CDR3 is 16 residues. Trimming cost V 0 bases and J 7 bases; bases outside gene matches: 7. The germline CDR1 and CDR2 sequences are SGHTS and YDEGEE. CDR3 sequence: CASSLGGTAGNSPLHF. In nucleotides, the CDR3 is TGTGCCAGCAGCTTGGGCGGGACAGCGGGAAATTCACCCCTCCACTTT. The full variable domain, with the rest looked up from reference TRBV5-8 and TRBJ1-6, is EAGVTQSPTHLIKTRGQQATLRCSPISGHTSVYWYQQALGLGLQFLLWYDEGEERNRGNFPPRFSGRQFPNYSSELNVNALELEDSALYLCASSLGGTAGNSPLHFGNGTRLTVT.

The rearrangement links TRBV30 to TRBJ2-2, with 9 bases identical to TRBD2. The CDR3 has 17 residues. After removal of 2 bases from V and 1 base from J, the junction contained 8 bases not matched to a gene. The germline gives CDR1 GTSNPN, CDR2 SVGIG (reference sequence). The CDR3 protein is CAWSFLAGIRNTGELFF. In nucleotides, the CDR3 is TGTGCCTGGAGTTTTCTAGCGGGAATTCGGAACACCGGGGAGCTGTTTTTT.

This clone turned up a few times. CDR3 coding DNA: TGTGCCAGCAGTTACTCGGCCGACTATGGCTACACCTTC. It translates to CASSYSADYGYTF. The rearrangement links TRBV6-5 to TRBJ1-2, with D hard to call. Germline-derived CDR1 and CDR2 are MNHEY and SVGAGI. Trimming took off 0 bases at V and 3 bases at J, with 5 bases between the two ends. The CDR3 loop spans 13 amino acids.

The rearrangement uses TRBV6-5 and TRBJ1-4; D is uncertain. Trimming stripped 6 bases from V and 7 bases from J, with 18 bases between. CDR3 length: 15 residues. Germline assignment: CDR1 MNHEY and CDR2 SVGAGI. CDR3 region: CASRPRLLGGEKLFF. CDR3 in DNA: TGTGCCAGCAGACCCCGACTCTTAGGCGGTGAAAAACTGTTTTTT.

The J gene is TRBJ2-7, the V gene TRBV5-5, with TRBD1 matching 8 bases. This CDR3 has 16 amino acids. Looked up from germline, CDR1 is SGHKS and CDR2 is YYEKEE (reference sequence). J lost 3 bases, V lost 1 base, and 9 bases had no gene match. CDR3 residues: CASSLNRDRRIYEQYF. For the CDR3, the DNA is TGTGCCAGCAGCTTGAACCGGGACAGGAGAATCTACGAGCAGTACTTC. The whole variable domain, remainder taken from reference TRBV5-5 and TRBJ2-7, is DAGVTQSPTHLIKTRGQQVTLRCSPISGHKSVSWYQQVLGQGPQFIFQYYEKEERGRGNFPDRFSARQFPNYSSELNVNALLLGDSALYLCASSLNRDRRIYEQYFGPGTRLTVT.

The genes are TRBV11-3 and TRBJ2-6; the D is unclear. This CDR3 spans 15 amino acids. Per the germline V gene, CDR1 is SGHNT and CDR2 is YENEEA. V was trimmed by 2 bases and J by 0 bases, leaving 5 bases between them. CDR3 bases: TGTGCCAGCAGCTTATCTGGCTCTGGGGCCAACGTCCTGACTTTC. This translates into CASSLSGSGANVLTF.

CDR3 loop: CAWSAGGRTDTQYF. The CDR3, as DNA: TGTGCCTGGAGTGCGGGAGGACGGACAGATACGCAGTATTTT. The rearrangement links TRBV30 to TRBJ2-3; TRBD2 matches 7 bases. J was trimmed by 3 bases and V by 1 base; bases with no gene match: 4. Germline V gene lookup returns CDR1 GTSNPN and CDR2 SVGIG (reference sequence). This CDR3 has 14 residues.

The chain is built from TRBV20-1 and TRBJ2-1, with 9 bases matching TRBD2. The CDR3 loop spans 14 amino acids. In germline, CDR1 is DFQATT, CDR2 SNEGSKA (reference sequence). V lost 3 bases and J lost 5; bases outside the gene matches: 5. The CDR3 spells CSASILAGNNEQFF. DNA of the CDR3: TGCAGTGCTAGTATCCTAGCGGGAAACAATGAGCAGTTCTTC.

V is TRBV5-4 and J is TRBJ1-2, with 7 bases aligning to TRBD1. Germline CDR1 SGHNT, CDR2 YYREEE (reference sequence). V dropped 0 bases and J dropped 7; count of bases not matched to a gene: 6. The CDR3 has 14 residues. CDR3 nucleotide sequence: TGTGCCAGCAGCTTGGGACAGGGCGAGTCTGGCTACACCTTC. Its translation is CASSLGQGESGYTF.

Only one count was recorded for this clone. V usage is TRBV29-1 and J usage is TRBJ1-5, with TRBD1 matching over 12 bases. V lost 5 bases and J lost 7; bases outside the gene matches: 18. This CDR3 is 18 amino acids long. Germline V lookup: CDR1 SQVTM, CDR2 ANQGSEA. Here the CDR3 reads CSVPWGSRDRGPDQPQHF. CDR3 nucleotides: TGCAGCGTTCCATGGGGTTCCCGGGACAGGGGGCCCGACCAGCCCCAGCATTTT.

The rearrangement links TRBV7-9 to TRBJ2-7, with D unresolved. Per the germline V gene, CDR1 is SEHNR and CDR2 is FQNEAQ (reference sequence). The CDR3 runs 14 residues. V was pared by 5 bases and J by 2 bases, with 13 bases between. The CDR3 is CASSRDGRPYEQYF. The DNA of the CDR3 is TGTGCCAGCAGCCGAGACGGTCGACCCTACGAGCAGTACTTC.

The chain uses TRBV5-5 and TRBJ2-2; no firm D call. The CDR3 is 13 amino acids. Trimming stripped 3 bases from V and 2 bases from J, with 5 bases between. Germline V gene data show CDR1 as SGHKS and CDR2 as YYEKEE (reference sequence). CDR3 sequence reads: CASSWDNTGELFF. The CDR3 DNA sequence: TGTGCCAGCAGCTGGGATAACACCGGGGAGCTGTTTTTT. Based on the CDR3 plus reference TRBV5-5 and TRBJ2-2, the full variable domain is DAGVTQSPTHLIKTRGQQVTLRCSPISGHKSVSWYQQVLGQGPQFIFQYYEKEERGRGNFPDRFSARQFPNYSSELNVNALLLGDSALYLCASSWDNTGELFFGEGSRLTVL.

V is TRBV25-1 and J is TRBJ1-6; 7 bases are shared with TRBD1. This CDR3 spans 14 amino acids. Germline loops: CDR1 MGHDK, CDR2 SYGVNS. V was pared by 8 bases and J by 5 bases, with 6 bases of the junction left unmatched. Written as DNA, the CDR3 is TGTGCCAGCTCCGGGACAGATAATAATTCACCCCTCCACTTT. It yields the protein CASSGTDNNSPLHF.

A word on this clone: The identical CDR3 is also encoded by other nucleotide sequences in the sample. The gene calls are TRBV5-1 and TRBJ2-5; D remains ambiguous. From germline, CDR1 is SGHRS and CDR2 YFSETQ. The V end was cut by 4 bases, the J end by 5 bases, with 3 bases between. The CDR3 runs 10 residues. CDR3 in amino acids: CASSGETQYF. DNA of the CDR3: TGCGCCAGCAGCGGGGAGACCCAGTACTTC.

V and J are TRBV5-4 and TRBJ1-3; the D is unclear. The CDR3 extends over 14 amino acids. The germline V and J ends were trimmed by 0 bases and 8 bases, with 12 bases remaining between them. Germline assignment: CDR1 SGHNT and CDR2 YYREEE (reference sequence). The DNA for the CDR3 is TGTGCCAGCAGCTTGGGGCAGCAAGAGGACACCATATATTTT. Translating gives CASSLGQQEDTIYF.

This clone was counted once. V usage is TRBV7-2 and J usage is TRBJ2-3; 8 bases line up with TRBD2. V dropped 1 base and J dropped 4; count of bases not matched to a gene: 4. The CDR3 is 15 residues long. The V gene's germline CDR1 is SGHTA and CDR2 FQGNSA. CDR3 nucleotides: TGTGCCAGCAGCTTAGGGACTAGCCCCCCAGATACGCAGTATTTT. The encoded protein is CASSLGTSPPDTQYF.

The chain uses TRBV19 and TRBJ1-1; D gene uncertain. The CDR3 is made up of 14 amino acids. CDR1 is LNHDA and CDR2 is SQIVND in the germline V gene (reference sequence). V gave up 3 bases and J gave up 4 bases, with 12 bases separating them. The CDR3 here is CASSIGQLGTEAFF. In DNA, the CDR3 is TGTGCCAGTAGTATCGGGCAGCTAGGCACTGAAGCTTTCTTT.

The V and J genes are TRBV11-2 and TRBJ2-6, with D possibly TRBD1 on 5 matching bases. The V gene lost 5 bases and the J gene lost 2 bases, with 13 bases spanning the gap. This CDR3 contains 16 residues. Germline V gene sequence: CDR1 SGHAT, CDR2 FQNNGV. This CDR3 reads CASSPQGNTGANVLTF. The DNA of the CDR3 is TGTGCCAGCAGCCCGCAGGGAAACACTGGGGCCAACGTCCTGACTTTC.

A single count supports this clone. This chain joins TRBV6-4 and TRBJ1-6; unclear D gene. V was pared by 4 bases and J by 9 bases, with 13 bases between. The length of the CDR3 is 14 residues. In germline, CDR1 is MRHNA, CDR2 SNTAGT. Here the CDR3 DNA reads TGTGCCAGCAGTGCGAGCACCGAAGGTTCACCCCTCCACTTT. Amino acids: CASSASTEGSPLHF.

The genes are TRBV4-2 and TRBJ1-3; 7 bases line up with TRBD1. The junction had 12 bases not matched to a gene; V was cut back by 0 bases and J by 1 base. CDR3 size: 19 residues. Per germline, CDR1 LGHNA and CDR2 YNFKEQ. The CDR3 is CASSQDLPTGARSGNTIYF. CDR3 nucleotide sequence: TGTGCCAGCAGCCAAGATCTCCCCACAGGGGCACGATCTGGAAACACCATATATTTT.

This clone was observed a few times. The V gene is TRBV7-3, the J gene TRBJ2-7; D might be TRBD1 or TRBD2, each matching 5 bases. Germline V gene data show CDR1 as SGHTA and CDR2 as FQGTGA. This CDR3 is 16 amino acids long. Trimming stripped 5 bases from V and 4 bases from J, with 21 bases between. The CDR3 DNA reads as TGTGCCAGCAGCCTAAGCGGCAGTCAGGGATCATACGAGCAGTACTTC. Its translation is CASSLSGSQGSYEQYF.

This chain links TRBV27 with TRBJ2-7; 7 bases match TRBD1. Germline V gene sequence: CDR1 MNHEY, CDR2 SMNVEV (reference sequence). Losses at the gene ends were 3 bases for V and 3 bases for J; bases not matched to a gene: 8. CDR3 length: 15 amino acids. The CDR3 protein is CASSFGRGLFYEQYF. CDR3 in DNA: TGTGCCAGCAGTTTTGGTAGGGGGCTTTTCTACGAGCAGTACTTC.

The V gene is TRBV7-2, the J gene TRBJ2-1, with a tentative D call TRBD1 (6 bases). The CDR3 has 15 residues. Germline loops: CDR1 SGHTA, CDR2 FQGNSA. The V and J ends lost 4 bases and 8 bases respectively, with 18 bases between them. CDR3 DNA: TGTGCCAGCAGCTACTCATGGGGGACATCCGATGAGCAGTTCTTC. As protein: CASSYSWGTSDEQFF.

The chain uses TRBV5-6 and TRBJ1-2; D remains unclear. Trimming cost V 5 bases and J 2 bases, with 13 bases left between them. Germline values: CDR1 SGHDT, CDR2 YYEEEE. This CDR3 spans 14 amino acids. In DNA, the CDR3 is TGTGCCAGCAGTTGGACCTCCCCAAACTATGGCTACACCTTC. It specifies CASSWTSPNYGYTF.

The gene calls are TRBV9 and TRBJ1-5; the D is unclear. V lost 0 bases and J lost 4, with 5 bases in between. The CDR3 runs to 13 residues. Germline assignment: CDR1 SGDLS and CDR2 YYNGEE. The CDR3 nucleotides are TGTGCCAGCAGCGTAGGAAGTAATCAGCCCCAGCATTTT. It is translated as CASSVGSNQPQHF.

The chain recombines TRBV3-1 (or the pseudogene TRBV3-2) with TRBJ1-3, with unresolved D. V gave up 4 bases and J gave up 2 bases, with 3 bases separating them. CDR3 length: 12 amino acids. Germline CDR1 reads LGHDT; CDR2 reads YNNKEL (reference sequence). This CDR3 reads CASSPTGNTIYF. As DNA, the CDR3 is TGTGCCAGCAGCCCGACTGGAAACACCATATATTTT.

The V gene is TRBV15, the J gene TRBJ2-1; 8 nucleotides agree with TRBD2. Germline V CDR1 and CDR2: LNHNV, YYDKDF (reference sequence). J lost 0 bases, V lost 1 base, and 2 bases had no gene match. This CDR3 has 16 residues. CDR3 sequence: CATSRAAGGSYNEQFF. The CDR3 DNA follows: TGTGCCACCAGCAGAGCTGCGGGAGGCTCCTACAATGAGCAGTTCTTC.

The CDR3 DNA follows: TGTGCCAGCAACCTAAACCAAAAAGTTAACTACGAGCAGTACTTC. It yields the protein CASNLNQKVNYEQYF. The chain links TRBV21-1 to TRBJ2-7; the DNA was not used to check the table's D call, TRBD2. TRBV21-1 is a pseudogene segment. The CDR3 sequence is 15 residues long.

CDR3 nucleotide sequence: TGTGCCAGCAGCCGGTTGATGACGACAAACAACTATGGCTACACCTTC. Translated, it gives CASSRLMTTNNYGYTF. The rearrangement uses TRBV6-2 or TRBV6-3 and TRBJ1-2; D is ambiguous. Germline assignment: CDR1 MNHEY and CDR2 SVGEGT. The CDR3 runs to 16 residues. The V gene lost 6 bases and the J gene lost 2 bases, with 19 bases spanning the gap.

The rearrangement links TRBV5-1 to TRBJ2-2, with TRBD2 as a possible D gene (6 bases). The germline V gene encodes CDR1 SGHRS and CDR2 YFSETQ. This CDR3 comprises 15 residues. Trimming removed 4 bases from V and 1 base from J, with 11 bases in between. For the CDR3, the DNA is TGCGCCAGCAGCCGCGGGGCGGGGAACACCGGGGAGCTGTTTTTT. The encoded protein is CASSRGAGNTGELFF.